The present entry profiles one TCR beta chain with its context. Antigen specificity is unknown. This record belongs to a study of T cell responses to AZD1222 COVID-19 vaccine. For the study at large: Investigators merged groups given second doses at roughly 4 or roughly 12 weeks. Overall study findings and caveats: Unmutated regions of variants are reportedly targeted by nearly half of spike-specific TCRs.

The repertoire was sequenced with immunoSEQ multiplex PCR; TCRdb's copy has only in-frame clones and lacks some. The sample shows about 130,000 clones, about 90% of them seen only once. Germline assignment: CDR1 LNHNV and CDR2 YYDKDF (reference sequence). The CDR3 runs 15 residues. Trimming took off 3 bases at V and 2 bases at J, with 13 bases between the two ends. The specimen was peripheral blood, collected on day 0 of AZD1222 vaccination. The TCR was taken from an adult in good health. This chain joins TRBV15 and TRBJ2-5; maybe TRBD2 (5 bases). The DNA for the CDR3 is TGTGCCACCAGCAGGGGGATCGGGGTGCAAGAGACCCAGTACTTC. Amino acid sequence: CATSRGIGVQETQYF.